This TCR beta chain was sequenced in a study of cytotoxic CD8 clonotypes in ibrutinib-treated CLL. Findings and limits, study-wide: Against age-matched healthy donors, baseline clonality ran higher and tracked circulating CD8+ T-cell counts.

Comments on this clone: Antigen unknown.

Germline lookup yields CDR1 MNHEY and CDR2 SVGAGI. Deletions cut 6 bases from V and 0 bases from J, with 12 bases between. CDR3 length: 15 residues. TCRdb's table, derived via immunoSEQ multiplex PCR, lists solely in-frame clones and lacks some. The data show some 300,000 clones, almost 80% seen once. TCR beta libraries used about 2.2 micrograms of genomic DNA from cryopreserved PBMCs. The sequencing used PBMCs, collected before ibrutinib treatment. This receptor was taken from a human donor with chronic lymphocytic leukemia. The chain combines TRBV6-5 with TRBJ1-3, with D possibly TRBD1 on 6 matching bases. CDR3 sequence (DNA): TGTGCCAGCAGGAAGGACAGAGACTCTGGAAACACCATATATTTT. Translating it yields CASRKDRDSGNTIYF.